A selection of T cell receptor beta chains follows, all from one sample in a study of technical replicates of blood from a few donors. Produced via immunoSEQ multiplex PCR; TCRdb's table is partial and in-frame only. Of around 85,000 clones listed, less than 95% are singletons. Material: T cells isolated from PBMCs. The receptors come from a human donor in good health. CDR3s include the opening cysteine and the closing phenylalanine or tryptophan. D genes are given only for firm matches. Clone size is not always given. Where it is, it says once, few, many or a class for expanded clones.

D: .
size: few
J: TRBJ2-7
V: TRBV5-5
DNA: TGTGCCAGCAGCTTGGGAGTAGGGGGCTACGAGCAGTACTTC
CDR3: CASSLGVGGYEQYF

D: .
size: .
J: TRBJ1-1
V: TRBV6-4
DNA: TGTGCCAGCAGTGAGGCGGAGCGCACTGAAGCTTTCTTT
CDR3: CASSEAERTEAFF

D: .
size: .
J: TRBJ2-1
V: TRBV5-4
DNA: TGTGCCAGCAGCGGAAAACAGGGCAGTGAGCAGTTCTTC
CDR3: CASSGKQGSEQFF

D: TRBD2
size: .
J: TRBJ2-1
V: TRBV11-3
DNA: TGTGCCAGCAGCTCCGGGACTAGCGATGAGCAGTTCTTC
CDR3: CASSSGTSDEQFF

D: .
size: .
J: TRBJ2-7
V: TRBV25-1
DNA: TGTGCCAGCAGCTTCCACGAGCAGTACTTC
CDR3: CASSFHEQYF

D: .
size: .
J: TRBJ2-7
V: TRBV5-4
DNA: TGTGCCAGCAGCTTGGACAGGGCCTACGAGCAGTACTTC
CDR3: CASSLDRAYEQYF

D: TRBD1
size: .
J: TRBJ1-2
V: TRBV11-2
DNA: TGTGCCAGCAGCCCCCGGACAGGGCTAGGCTACACCTTC
CDR3: CASSPRTGLGYTF

D: TRBD2
size: .
J: TRBJ2-1
V: TRBV5-1
DNA: TGCGCCAGCAGCAAAGGACTAGAGAGCTACAATGAGCAGTTCTTC
CDR3: CASSKGLESYNEQFF

D: TRBD2
size: .
J: TRBJ2-7
V: TRBV10-2
DNA: TGCGCCAGCACTAGCGGGTACTCCTACGAGCAGTACTTC
CDR3: CASTSGYSYEQYF

D: .
size: .
J: TRBJ2-3
V: TRBV2
DNA: TGTGCCAGCAGTGAGAGGTCTTCGTCTAGCACAGATACGCAGTATTTT
CDR3: CASSERSSSSTDTQYF

D: .
size: .
J: TRBJ2-3
V: TRBV19
DNA: TGTGCCAGTTCGGCAGGGTTTCTGGTTTGGGCAGATACGCAGTATTTT
CDR3: CASSAGFLVWADTQYF

D: TRBD2
size: .
J: TRBJ2-7
V: TRBV11-2
DNA: TGTGCCAGCAGCTTAAGTAACGGGAGGGTCTCCTACGAGCAGTACTTC
CDR3: CASSLSNGRVSYEQYF

D: TRBD2
size: once
J: TRBJ2-1
V: TRBV5-1
DNA: TGCGCCAGCAGCAGGGGGACTAGCGGACTCAATGAGCAGTTCTTC
CDR3: CASSRGTSGLNEQFF

D: TRBD1
size: .
J: TRBJ1-1
V: TRBV7-3
DNA: TGTGCCAGCAGCTTAGGTGGGACAGGGACTGAAGCTTTCTTT
CDR3: CASSLGGTGTEAFF

D: .
size: .
J: TRBJ2-7
V: TRBV7-9
DNA: TGTGCCAGCAGCTTTAACCCCCCCCACACAGTGGCAGGGTCCAACGAGCAGTACTTC
CDR3: CASSFNPPHTVAGSNEQYF

D: .
size: .
J: TRBJ2-4
V: TRBV29-1
DNA: TGCAGCGTTATCCTTCTAGCCAAAAACATTCAGTACTTC
CDR3: CSVILLAKNIQYF

D: TRBD2
size: .
J: TRBJ2-2
V: TRBV11-2
DNA: TGTGCCAGCAGCCGACTAGCGGCGAACACCGGGGAGCTGTTTTTT
CDR3: CASSRLAANTGELFF

D: .
size: once
J: TRBJ2-1
V: TRBV19
DNA: TGTGCCAGTAGTATAGGACCCAACGGGGGTGAGCAGTTCTTC
CDR3: CASSIGPNGGEQFF